This T cell receptor beta chain was recovered during a study of blood T cell repertoires in COVID-19. Turning to the study itself: From T cells, B-cell-depleted T cells, or PBMCs came the material, which was cDNA or gDNA.

Original processing methods: Amplification of reference gene primers provided the estimated nucleated cell counts. The table came from immunoSEQ multiplex PCR; TCRdb's copy has only in-frame clones and leaves some out. From that table come the V and J calls and clone size; the DNA was used to work out D and trimming. The sample lists about 88,000 clones, approximately 90% occurring once. The V end was cut by 7 bases, the J end by 7 bases, with 22 bases between. In germline, CDR1 is MDHEN, CDR2 SYDVKM. There are 15 residues in the CDR3. V usage is TRBV28 and J usage is TRBJ2-5, with D maybe TRBD1 (5 bases). What was sequenced was peripheral blood. This receptor was identified in a man between 60 and 75 years old with acute or convalescent COVID-19. CDR3 nucleotides: TGTGCCAGCACCCCCCAGAGGACCGTTCAGGGGACCCAGTACTTC. Amino acids: CASTPQRTVQGTQYF.